The 6 T cell receptor beta chains presented below share a single source sample, sequenced in a study of blood T cell repertoires in COVID-19. Profiling relied on immunoSEQ multiplex PCR, and the TCRdb table lists in-frame clones only, not all of them. The sample carries some 360,000 clones, roughly 86% recorded once. Sequencing input: peripheral blood. The receptor source for this set is a woman aged 55-69 years with COVID-19, enrolled during active disease.

The chain joins TRBV7-9 to TRBJ2-5, with 12 bases that match TRBD2. This CDR3 has 17 amino acids. Germline-derived CDR1 and CDR2 are SEHNR and FQNEAQ (reference sequence). The J segment lost 2 bases and the V segment lost 2 bases, leaving 6 bases of the junction unmatched. The DNA for the CDR3 is TGTGCCAGCAGCTTATCCGGACTAGCGGGGCCTCAAGAGACCCAGTACTTC. Its translation is CASSLSGLAGPQETQYF.

This rearrangement joins TRBV5-8 to TRBJ2-5; D is possibly TRBD1 (7 bases). The CDR3 totals 14 residues. With 5 bases removed from V and 1 base from J, the gap between germline ends came to 12 bases. The germline V gene has CDR1 SGHTS and CDR2 YDEGEE. In DNA form, the CDR3 reads TGTGCCAGCAGGGCGGGACAGATCCAAGAGACCCAGTACTTC. Amino acids: CASRAGQIQETQYF.

The DNA of the CDR3 is TGTGCCACCAGCGGGACTAGCGGCTCCTACGAGCAGTACTTC. Encoded protein: CATSGTSGSYEQYF. The rearrangement uses TRBV10-3 and TRBJ2-7, with 11 bases fitting TRBD2. Looked up from germline, CDR1 is ENHRY and CDR2 is SYGVKD. This CDR3 region has 14 residues. V shed 10 bases and J 0 bases; nucleotides not matched to a gene: 5.

V and J are TRBV20-1 and TRBJ1-2; tentatively, D is TRBD1 (5 bases). V lost 3 bases to trimming and J lost 4 bases, with 6 bases between them. Per germline, CDR1 DFQATT and CDR2 SNEGSKA (reference sequence). The CDR3 extends over 11 amino acids. Here the CDR3 DNA reads TGCAGTGCTAGGACAGCCTATGGCTACACCTTC. The encoded protein is CSARTAYGYTF.

This chain links TRBV18 with TRBJ1-1; D unclear. V was pared by 5 bases and J by 2 bases, with 9 bases between. The CDR3 runs to 13 residues. Germline CDR1 is KGHSH and CDR2 is LQKENI. The chain's CDR3 is CASSSRGNTEAFF. In DNA form, the CDR3 reads TGTGCCAGCTCATCCCGGGGAAACACTGAAGCTTTCTTT.

The genes are TRBV7-6 and TRBJ1-1; no definite D call. V lost 1 base to trimming and J lost 0 bases, with 3 bases between them. From germline, CDR1 is SGHVS and CDR2 FNYEAQ. The CDR3 sequence is 13 residues long. The CDR3 coding sequence is TGTGCCAGCAGCTTAGTAGTGAACACTGAAGCTTTCTTT. This sequence encodes CASSLVVNTEAFF.